This record covers a single T cell receptor beta chain. Recovery meant two consecutive negative NP/OP PCR tests, professional clearance, or resolved symptoms. These data are taken from a study of blood T cell repertoires in COVID-19. As for the study in general: T cells, B-cell-depleted T cells, or PBMCs supplied cDNA or gDNA.

In germline, CDR1 is SGHNT, CDR2 YENEEA. V lost 5 bases, J lost 1 base, and 14 bases lay in between. CDR3 size: 15 residues. TCRdb keeps only in-frame clones here, not all; method: immunoSEQ multiplex PCR. Of 350,000 or so clones listed, about 90% were seen once; the top ten hold roughly 1%. Sequencing input: PBMCs or T cells enriched from blood (not recorded which). The chain couples TRBV11-3 to TRBJ1-2, with TRBD1 as a possible D gene (6 bases). This sequence was found in a woman aged 30 to 39 who had recovered from COVID-19. The CDR3 sequence is CASSQGQPDNYGYTF. The CDR3 region has the DNA TGTGCCAGCAGCCAAGGACAGCCGGATAACTATGGCTACACCTTC.